This T cell receptor (beta chain) is from a study of T cells in Graves' hyperthyroidism and ophthalmopathy. CDR1 is SGHRS, CDR2 YFSETQ, per germline. The CDR3 loop spans 15 amino acids. With regard to this clonotype: Compared with germline, one end of the junction differs, possibly owing to a read error.

In the ophthalmopathy cohort, Clinical Activity Score was at least 3, NOSPECS grade at least 4, and duration under 3 months. TCR beta CDR3 regions were amplified from RNA. Using the HTBI primer set, a first-round RT-PCR was run on the TCR CDR3. TCRdb reanalysed the multiplex PCR reads using MiXCR and keeps one entry per CDR3 protein. In the table there are about 400,000 distinct CDR3 sequences, about 14% of which are singletons. The genes are TRBV5-1 and TRBJ1-1; unclear D gene. The sequence was obtained from a man in his forties or fifties with Graves' ophthalmopathy. The sample was blood. CDR3 in DNA: TGCGCCAGCAGCTTGGGTGCAGGTAAGAACACTGAAGCTCTCTTT. Protein: CASSLGAGKNTEALF.